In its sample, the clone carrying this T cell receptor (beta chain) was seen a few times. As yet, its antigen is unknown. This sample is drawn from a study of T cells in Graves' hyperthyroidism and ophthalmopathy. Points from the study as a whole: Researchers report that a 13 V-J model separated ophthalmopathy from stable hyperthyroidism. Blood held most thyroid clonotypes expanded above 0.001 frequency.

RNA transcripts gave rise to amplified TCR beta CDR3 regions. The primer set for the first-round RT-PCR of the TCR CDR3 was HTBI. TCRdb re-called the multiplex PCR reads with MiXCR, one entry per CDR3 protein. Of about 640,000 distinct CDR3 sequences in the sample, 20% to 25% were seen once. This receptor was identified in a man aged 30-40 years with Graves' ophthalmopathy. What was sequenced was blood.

Here the CDR3 DNA reads TGTGCCAGCAGCTTGAGGGGCGGGACTAGCGGATACAATGAGCAGTTCTTC. Its translation is CASSLRGGTSGYNEQFF. The V and J genes are TRBV7-3 and TRBJ2-1; 11 positions agree with TRBD2. The CDR3 is made up of 17 amino acids. Per germline, CDR1 SGHTA and CDR2 FQGTGA. V dropped 3 bases and J dropped 4; count of bases not matched to a gene: 8.